These 7 T cell receptor beta chains originate from one sample sequenced in a study of vaccination effects on CD4 cells after COVID-19. This table comes from immunoSEQ multiplex PCR, and its TCRdb copy is limited to in-frame clones, with some not included. The sample carries more than 30,000 clones, less than 85% recorded once. Upon completion of about eleven days in culture, CD4+ T cells were isolated. No antigens are known for them. Sequenced here: CD4+ T cells from PBMCs cultured without peptide, sampled before COVID-19 vaccination. Source of these receptors: a human donor who received a COVID-19 vaccine.

The gene calls are TRBV7-9 and TRBJ1-3; 7 bases are a match to TRBD1. V trimming: 4 bases; J trimming: 0 bases; junction bases outside the gene matches: 6. Germline lookup yields CDR1 SEHNR and CDR2 FQNEAQ (reference sequence). This CDR3 contains 16 residues. The CDR3 sequence is CASSWDSDSSGNTIYF. The CDR3 DNA is TGTGCCAGCAGCTGGGACAGCGACTCCTCTGGAAACACCATATATTTT.

V usage is TRBV10-3 and J usage is TRBJ1-1; perhaps TRBD1 as D (6 bases). V shed 7 bases and J shed 0 bases, with 9 bases lying between them. From germline, CDR1 is ENHRY and CDR2 SYGVKD. The CDR3 consists of 13 residues. The CDR3 DNA reads TGTGCCATCAAAGGACAGATGAACACTGAAGCTTTCTTT. The encoded protein is CAIKGQMNTEAFF.

The chain combines TRBV5-1 with TRBJ2-5; 7 nucleotides match TRBD1. Germline lookup yields CDR1 SGHRS and CDR2 YFSETQ. Trimming cost V 2 bases and J 4 bases; bases outside gene matches: 2. The length of the CDR3 is 13 residues. The CDR3 nucleotides read TGCGCCAGCAGCTTAAGACAGGGAGAGACCCAGTACTTC. Encoded protein: CASSLRQGETQYF. Full variable domain (missing parts from reference TRBV5-1 and TRBJ2-5): KAGVTQTPRYLIKTRGQQVTLSCSPISGHRSVSWYQQTPGQGLQFLFEYFSETQRNKGNFPGRFSGRQFSNSRSEMNVSTLELGDSALYLCASSLRQGETQYFGPGTRLLVL.

The rearrangement joins TRBV5-6 to TRBJ1-2; D is undetermined. V was clipped by 0 bases and J by 0 bases, with 6 bases between them. CDR3 length: 14 amino acids. Germline V gene sequence: CDR1 SGHDT, CDR2 YYEEEE. The CDR3 here is CASSLDGSNYGYTF. In nucleotides, the CDR3 is TGTGCCAGCAGCTTGGATGGCTCTAACTATGGCTACACCTTC.

This clone occurred a few times. CDR3 sequence reads: CSASPRINEKLFF. In DNA form, the CDR3 reads TGCAGTGCTAGTCCCCGGATTAATGAAAAACTGTTTTTT. The chain employs TRBV20-1 and TRBJ1-4; D not certain. The CDR3 loop spans 13 amino acids. Trimming removed 3 bases at V and 4 bases at J, with 9 bases between. Germline CDR1 and CDR2: DFQATT and SNEGSKA (reference sequence).

This clone has more than one count but fewer than ten. This chain connects TRBV5-1 to TRBJ1-1; 7 bases fit TRBD1. Germline loops: CDR1 SGHRS, CDR2 YFSETQ. With V trimmed by 5 bases and J by 4 bases, 8 bases remained unmatched. This CDR3 contains 14 residues. The CDR3 DNA is TGCGCCAGCAGGCCCACCCCAGGGGGCACTGAAGCTTTCTTT. It translates to CASRPTPGGTEAFF.

The chain has TRBV5-1 and TRBJ1-3; D unresolved. Germline CDR1 is SGHRS and CDR2 is YFSETQ. The CDR3 has 15 residues. V was clipped by 4 bases and J by 4 bases, with 15 bases between them. The CDR3 DNA follows: TGCGCCAGCAGCATGGACTGGACGTTGGGAAACACCATATATTTT. Translating it yields CASSMDWTLGNTIYF. The full variable domain, in which reference TRBV5-1 and TRBJ1-3 provide the parts outside the CDR3, is KAGVTQTPRYLIKTRGQQVTLSCSPISGHRSVSWYQQTPGQGLQFLFEYFSETQRNKGNFPGRFSGRQFSNSRSEMNVSTLELGDSALYLCASSMDWTLGNTIYFGEGSWLTVV.